These 9 T cell receptor beta chains were all obtained from the same sample, sequenced in a study of CD8+CD57+ T cells in acquired aplastic anemia. CDR3 and TCR beta VDJ profiling relied on genomic DNA as the template. TCRdb passed the reads through MiXCR, listing each CDR3 protein once. The sample has 300,000 or so distinct CDR3 sequences, 55% to 60% seen once; the top ten hold less than 9.5%. The sequencing sample was made of sorted CD4+, CD8+, or CD8+CD57+ T cells (not recorded which) from PBMCs. The receptors were gathered from a human donor with severe aplastic anemia or a healthy control (not recorded which).

V is TRBV24-1 and J is TRBJ1-2; no clear D. The germline CDR1 and CDR2 sequences are KGHDR and SFDVKD. The CDR3 is 12 amino acids. V lost 4 bases and J 8 bases, leaving 10 bases between the germline ends. CDR3 amino acids: CATSDGPIGYTF. Here the CDR3 DNA reads TGTGCCACCAGTGACGGACCCATAGGCTACACCTTC.

In DNA, the CDR3 is TGTGCCAGCAAAGATGAAGCAGATACGCAGTATTTT. Its protein is CASKDEADTQYF. The chain combines TRBV12-3 or TRBV12-4 with TRBJ2-3; D uncertain. Trimming removed 7 bases at V and 4 bases at J, with 9 bases between. This CDR3 has 12 amino acids.

The table lists this clonotype with a few counts. The CDR3: CASSYGPLATRTDTQYF. As DNA, the CDR3 is TGTGCCAGCAGTTACGGCCCACTAGCGACACGCACAGATACGCAGTATTTT. J is TRBJ2-3 and V is TRBV6-1; 7 nucleotides agree with TRBD2. V lost 5 bases to trimming and J lost 1 base; unmatched junction nucleotides: 12. Germline V CDR1 and CDR2: MNHNS, SASEGT. The CDR3 covers 17 residues.

This clonotype was observed at least ten times. V and J are TRBV20-1 and TRBJ1-5, with TRBD1 identical over 10 bases. Per germline, CDR1 DFQATT and CDR2 SNEGSKA (reference sequence). The CDR3 covers 14 residues. Trimming removed 6 bases from V and 3 bases from J; junction bases left unmatched: 5. CDR3: CSARGQGDNQPQHF. CDR3 DNA sequence: TGCAGTGCCCGTGGACAGGGGGACAATCAGCCCCAGCATTTT.

This clonotype occurred once. The J gene is TRBJ2-7, the V gene TRBV20-1; TRBD2 agrees at 8 bases. CDR3 size: 11 residues. Germline CDR1 and CDR2: DFQATT and SNEGSKA (reference sequence). With 5 bases clipped from V and 6 bases from J, the junction kept 3 bases outside the gene matches. This chain's CDR3 is CSARGGGEQYF. The CDR3 DNA reads TGCAGTGCTCGGGGGGGGGGCGAGCAGTACTTC.

This chain links TRBV7-2 with TRBJ1-4, with D unresolved. CDR1 and CDR2 from the germline V gene are SGHTA and FQGNSA. Trimming stripped 5 bases from V and 5 bases from J, with 9 bases between. This CDR3 is built from 13 residues. The DNA of the CDR3 is TGTGCCAGCAGCCCCGGACTCAATGAAAAACTGTTTTTT. Translated, it gives CASSPGLNEKLFF.

The genes are TRBV19 and TRBJ2-7, with a possible D match to TRBD2 (6 bases). The CDR3 covers 14 residues. Trimming cost V 3 bases and J 6 bases, with 15 bases left between them. Looked up from germline, CDR1 is LNHDA and CDR2 is SQIVND (reference sequence). The CDR3 loop reads CASSISGTPAEQYF. CDR3 DNA: TGTGCCAGTAGTATCTCCGGGACTCCAGCCGAGCAGTACTTC. The full variable domain, with the rest looked up from reference TRBV19 and TRBJ2-7, is DGGITQSPKYLFRKEGQNVTLSCEQNLNHDAMYWYRQDPGQGLRLIYYSQIVNDFQKGDIAEGYSVSREKKESFPLTVTSAQKNPTAFYLCASSISGTPAEQYFGPGTRLTVT.

V gene TRBV2 combines with J gene TRBJ2-5; TRBD2 aligns across 11 bases. V was clipped by 5 bases and J by 2 bases; unmatched bases: 4. The CDR3 is 15 amino acids. Germline assignment: CDR1 SNHLY and CDR2 FYNNEI. The CDR3 nucleotides read TGTGCCAGCAGTAAGGGACTAGCGGCGCAAGAGACCCAGTACTTC. Amino acid sequence: CASSKGLAAQETQYF. Full variable domain (outside the CDR3, taken from reference TRBV2 and TRBJ2-5): EPEVTQTPSHQVTQMGQEVILRCVPISNHLYFYWYRQILGQKVEFLVSFYNNEISEKSEIFDDQFSVERPDGSNFTLKIRSTKLEDSAMYFCASSKGLAAQETQYFGPGTRLLVL.

This rearrangement joins TRBV2 to TRBJ2-7; 7 nucleotides align to TRBD2. J was trimmed by 4 bases and V by 7 bases; bases with no gene match: 10. Looked up from germline, CDR1 is SNHLY and CDR2 is FYNNEI. The CDR3 runs to 14 residues. The CDR3 loop is CASMVRRGSYEQYF. CDR3 nucleotides: TGTGCCAGCATGGTCCGGCGGGGGTCTTACGAGCAGTACTTC. Looking up the rest from reference TRBV2 and TRBJ2-7 gives the full variable domain: EPEVTQTPSHQVTQMGQEVILRCVPISNHLYFYWYRQILGQKVEFLVSFYNNEISEKSEIFDDQFSVERPDGSNFTLKIRSTKLEDSAMYFCASMVRRGSYEQYFGPGTRLTVT.